This is a list of T cell receptor beta chains from one sample in a study of T cell responses to AZD1222 COVID-19 vaccine. Clones were read by immunoSEQ multiplex PCR, and TCRdb kept only the in-frame ones, dropping some. This table has 70,000 to 95,000 clones, roughly 86% appearing once. Specimen: peripheral blood, collected 28 days after the second AZD1222 dose. Receptors originate from an adult who received the AZD1222 COVID-19 vaccine. The CDR3 runs from the conserved cysteine through the conserved F or W. Fields, in order: clone size, V gene, J gene, D gene, CDR3 protein, CDR3 DNA. The D gene is left open where the match is weak. For some rows the clone size is stated as once, few or many, or as a class when expanded; others skip it.

-	TRBV5-8	TRBJ2-5	TRBD1	CASSLGGQGARETQYF	TGTGCCAGCAGCTTGGGGGGACAGGGGGCTCGGGAGACCCAGTACTTC
-	TRBV7-2	TRBJ2-3	-	CASSLAAGTPSTDTQYF	TGTGCCAGCAGCTTAGCGGCCGGGACTCCTAGCACAGATACGCAGTATTTT
-	TRBV5-1	TRBJ2-1	TRBD1	CASSLQLQGNEQFF	TGCGCCAGCAGCTTGCAACTACAGGGGAATGAGCAGTTCTTC
-	TRBV12-3/TRBV12-4	TRBJ1-5	-	CASSFLGEQPQHF	TGTGCCAGCAGTTTCTTGGGGGAACAGCCCCAGCATTTT
few	TRBV27	TRBJ1-5	-	CASSSGRNQPQHF	TGTGCCAGCAGTTCGGGGAGAAATCAGCCCCAGCATTTT
-	TRBV5-1	TRBJ2-7	TRBD1	CASSSMDRGQTYEQYF	TGCGCCAGCAGCTCCATGGACAGGGGGCAAACCTACGAGCAGTACTTC
-	TRBV4-2	TRBJ1-1	-	CASSQEIYRALGDFF	TGTGCCAGCAGCCAAGAAATCTACAGGGCTTTAGGTGATTTCTTT
-	TRBV6-5	TRBJ2-7	-	CASSYRDLGYEQYF	TGTGCCAGCAGTTACAGGGACTTAGGCTACGAGCAGTACTTC
-	TRBV7-7	TRBJ2-7	TRBD1	CASSPDRGYEQYF	TGTGCCAGCAGCCCCGACAGGGGGTACGAGCAGTACTTC
-	TRBV19	TRBJ1-4	-	CASSSGRVNEKLFF	TGTGCCAGTAGTTCAGGTCGTGTCAATGAAAAACTGTTTTTT
-	TRBV30	TRBJ1-1	TRBD1	CAWRPGTVATEAFF	TGTGCCTGGCGCCCCGGGACAGTCGCGACTGAAGCTTTCTTT
-	TRBV7-6	TRBJ2-7	-	CASSPLGVLNEQYF	TGTGCCAGCAGTCCCTTGGGGGTTCTCAACGAGCAGTACTTC
-	TRBV29-1	TRBJ1-4	-	CSVSEGKAEKLFF	TGCAGCGTCTCGGAGGGCAAGGCCGAAAAACTGTTTTTT
-	TRBV4-2	TRBJ1-5	-	CASSQGQGKQPQHF	TGTGCCAGCAGCCAAGGGCAGGGAAAACAGCCCCAGCATTTT
-	TRBV5-1	TRBJ2-7	TRBD1	CASSSYDRGYEQYF	TGCGCCAGCAGCTCCTACGACAGGGGCTACGAGCAGTACTTC
-	TRBV11-2	TRBJ1-6	TRBD1	CASQQGAAMGNSPLHF	TGTGCCAGTCAGCAGGGGGCCGCTATGGGAAATTCACCCCTCCACTTT
-	TRBV5-4	TRBJ1-6	TRBD1	CASREGQGVNSPLHF	TGTGCCAGCAGGGAGGGACAGGGGGTAAATTCACCCCTCCACTTT
-	TRBV15	TRBJ1-4	-	CATSRASNEKLFF	TGTGCCACCAGCCGGGCCTCTAATGAAAAACTGTTTTTT
-	TRBV6-4	TRBJ2-3	TRBD2	CASSSSGLASDTQYF	TGTGCCAGCAGCTCCTCCGGACTAGCGTCAGATACGCAGTATTTT
few	TRBV6-1	TRBJ2-3	-	CASSDPGRGTDTQYF	TGTGCCAGCAGTGATCCGGGACGGGGCACAGATACGCAGTATTTT
-	TRBV24-1	TRBJ1-2	-	CATSETGRVDYGYTF	TGTGCCACCAGTGAAACAGGACGGGTGGACTATGGCTACACCTTC
once	TRBV28	TRBJ1-2	-	CASSPPSEPGYTF	TGTGCCAGCAGTCCTCCGAGCGAACCAGGCTACACCTTC
-	TRBV7-9	TRBJ1-6	-	CASSPALGDSPLHF	TGTGCCAGCAGCCCCGCTCTTGGGGATTCACCCCTCCACTTT
few	TRBV4-1	TRBJ1-2	TRBD1	CASSPGQASNYGYTF	TGCGCCAGCAGCCCGGGACAGGCCTCCAACTATGGCTACACCTTC
-	TRBV28	TRBJ2-3	-	CASKSGLTDTQYF	TGTGCCAGCAAGAGCGGACTCACGGATACGCAGTATTTT
-	TRBV18	TRBJ2-7	TRBD1	CASSPVGQGAREQYF	TGTGCCAGCTCACCAGTCGGACAGGGGGCTAGGGAGCAGTACTTC
-	TRBV5-4	TRBJ2-3	TRBD1	CASSRDRAFPTDTQYF	TGTGCCAGCAGCAGAGACAGGGCCTTTCCCACAGATACGCAGTATTTT
few	TRBV7-9	TRBJ2-7	-	CASSPRGAYEQYF	TGTGCCAGCAGCCCCAGGGGGGCCTACGAGCAGTACTTC
-	TRBV29-1	TRBJ1-2	TRBD1	CSVERQGASYGYTF	TGCAGCGTGGAAAGGCAGGGGGCGTCGTATGGCTACACCTTC
-	TRBV11-3	TRBJ2-7	-	CASFSDTSYEQYF	TGTGCCAGCTTTTCCGACACATCCTACGAGCAGTACTTC
-	TRBV28	TRBJ2-3	TRBD2	CASSPSTSGRSTDTQYF	TGTGCCAGCAGTCCCTCGACTAGCGGACGGAGCACAGATACGCAGTATTTT
-	TRBV4-1	TRBJ2-1	-	CASSPGGGRGDEQFF	TGCGCCAGCAGCCCAGGGGGCGGGAGAGGGGATGAGCAGTTCTTC
-	TRBV3-1/TRBV3-2	TRBJ1-5	TRBD1	CASSSDRGQGQPQHF	TGTGCCAGCAGCTCGGACAGGGGGCAGGGTCAGCCCCAGCATTTT
-	TRBV2	TRBJ1-4	-	CASTKRWLHNEKLFF	TGTGCCAGCACCAAGAGGTGGCTTCATAATGAAAAACTGTTTTTT
-	TRBV4-3	TRBJ2-3	TRBD2	CASSQEGGTSTDTQYF	TGCGCCAGCAGCCAAGAGGGGGGGACTAGCACAGATACGCAGTATTTT
-	TRBV11-2	TRBJ2-2	TRBD2	CASSLGVAGEPGELFF	TGTGCCAGCAGCTTAGGGGTAGCGGGAGAACCCGGGGAGCTGTTTTTT
-	TRBV6-2/TRBV6-3	TRBJ2-7	TRBD2	CASSYRSGTSGSGEQYF	TGTGCCAGCAGTTACCGATCCGGGACTAGCGGGAGTGGAGAGCAGTACTTC
-	TRBV19	TRBJ1-2	-	CASSMDSRGNVYGYTF	TGTGCCAGTAGTATGGATTCGCGGGGTAACGTCTATGGCTACACCTTC
-	TRBV2	TRBJ2-7	-	CASSRFSGTAYEQYF	TGTGCCAGCAGTCGCTTCTCGGGGACGGCGTACGAGCAGTACTTC
-	TRBV30	TRBJ1-3	-	CAWSASRNTIYF	TGTGCCTGGAGCGCCTCCCGAAACACCATATATTTT
large	TRBV14	TRBJ1-2	-	CASSQDWETGYGYTF	TGTGCCAGCAGCCAAGATTGGGAGACGGGCTATGGCTACACCTTC
-	TRBV19	TRBJ2-2	TRBD2	CATKDGLAGKKSTGELFF	TGTGCCACCAAGGACGGACTAGCGGGAAAGAAGAGCACCGGGGAGCTGTTTTTT
-	TRBV24-1	TRBJ2-3	TRBD2	CATSDLAASGTSTDTQYF	TGTGCCACCAGTGATTTAGCGGCTAGCGGAACTAGCACAGATACGCAGTATTTT
-	TRBV19	TRBJ2-4	TRBD1	CASSIEWDRLKNIQYF	TGTGCCAGTAGTATAGAATGGGACAGACTCAAAAACATTCAGTACTTC
-	TRBV21-1	TRBJ2-7	-	CASSIRQSVGEQYF	TGTGCCAGCAGCATCCGACAGTCGGTGGGCGAGCAGTACTTC
-	TRBV28	TRBJ2-7	TRBD1	CASTQTGGNEQYF	TGTGCCAGCACTCAGACAGGGGGGAACGAGCAGTACTTC
-	TRBV5-1	TRBJ1-2	-	CASSLVPGNYGYTF	TGCGCCAGCAGCTTGGTCCCAGGGAACTATGGCTACACCTTC
-	TRBV2	TRBJ2-3	-	CASSERWRGPSTDTQYF	TGTGCCAGCAGTGAAAGGTGGAGGGGACCTAGCACAGATACGCAGTATTTT
many	TRBV7-2	TRBJ2-2	-	CASRLDRNTGELFF	TGTGCCAGCAGATTGGACAGAAACACCGGGGAGCTGTTTTTT